A single sample is the source of the 16 T cell receptor beta chains below, sequenced in a study of blood T cell repertoires in COVID-19. Measured with immunoSEQ multiplex PCR; TCRdb has only the in-frame clones, and not every one. Among roughly 69,000 clones, approximately 80% were seen once, and the ten largest hold about 14%. The source material was peripheral blood. The receptors were sampled from a man aged 50-59 years with COVID-19, enrolled during active disease.

V and J are TRBV3-1 (or the pseudogene TRBV3-2) and TRBJ2-5, with 11 nucleotides matching TRBD2. Looked up from germline, CDR1 is LGHDT and CDR2 is YNNKEL (reference sequence). The CDR3 runs to 16 residues. V lost 0 bases to trimming and J lost 6 bases; unmatched junction nucleotides: 6. The CDR3 DNA is TGTGCCAGCAGCCAAGATCCTAGCGGGGGGTTGAAGACCCAGTACTTC. Protein: CASSQDPSGGLKTQYF.

The CDR3 region is CASSLTGNSPLHF. The CDR3, as DNA: TGTGCCAGCAGCCTGACAGGAAATTCACCCCTCCACTTT. J is TRBJ1-6 and V is TRBV11-2; D is perhaps TRBD1 (6 bases). The V and J ends lost 5 bases and 7 bases respectively, with 9 bases between them. Germline CDR1 reads SGHAT; CDR2 reads FQNNGV. The CDR3 contains 13 residues. Variable domain in full (rest from reference TRBV11-2 and TRBJ1-6): EAGVAQSPRYKIIEKRQSVAFWCNPISGHATLYWYQQILGQGPKLLIQFQNNGVVDDSQLPKDRFSAERLKGVDSTLKIQPAKLEDSAVYLCASSLTGNSPLHFGNGTRLTVT.

CDR3 residues: CASSARGTGQETQYF. In DNA, the CDR3 is TGTGCCAGCTCCGCAAGGGGCACAGGACAAGAGACCCAGTACTTC. The chain has TRBV18 and TRBJ2-5; tentative D call: TRBD1 (5 bases). V lost 6 bases and J lost 2, with 16 bases in between. The CDR3 is 15 residues long. Germline loops: CDR1 KGHSH, CDR2 LQKENI.

CDR3 DNA sequence: TGTGCCAGCAGATTCATAGCGGGTCTCACCAAGGAGAATGAGCAGTTCTTC. Protein product: CASRFIAGLTKENEQFF. V usage is TRBV2 and J usage is TRBJ2-1, with 7 bases fitting TRBD2. The V and J ends lost 6 bases and 7 bases, in that order; junction bases with no gene match: 18. CDR1 SNHLY and CDR2 FYNNEI come from the germline V gene. This CDR3 region has 17 residues.

The V gene is TRBV6-5, the J gene TRBJ2-2; D may be TRBD1 (5 bases). The CDR3 has 16 amino acids. V lost 0 bases and J 1 base, leaving 9 bases between the germline ends. Germline loops: CDR1 MNHEY, CDR2 SVGAGI. Here the CDR3 reads CASSYSAGLNTGELFF. Here the CDR3 DNA reads TGTGCCAGCAGTTACTCGGCAGGGCTGAACACCGGGGAGCTGTTTTTT.

The genes are TRBV24-1 and TRBJ2-3; TRBD1 matches at 9 bases. V was pared by 4 bases and J by 5 bases, with 6 bases of the junction left unmatched. Germline CDR1 and CDR2: KGHDR and SFDVKD. The CDR3 covers 15 residues. CDR3 DNA: TGTGCCACCAGTGACCCGGGACAGGGCGGAGATACGCAGTATTTT. Translated: CATSDPGQGGDTQYF.

The V call is TRBV4-3, the J call TRBJ2-3, with TRBD1 matching over 7 bases. The CDR3 runs to 17 residues. V was clipped by 2 bases and J by 0 bases; unmatched bases: 8. Germline-derived CDR1 and CDR2 are LGHNA and YSLEER. The CDR3 DNA reads as TGCGCCAGCAGCCAAAGGGGACAGCCATTTAGCACAGATACGCAGTATTTT. Amino acids: CASSQRGQPFSTDTQYF.

The V gene is TRBV5-5, the J gene TRBJ2-5, with TRBD1 matching over 10 bases. Germline V gene sequence: CDR1 SGHKS, CDR2 YYEKEE (reference sequence). The CDR3 sequence is 15 residues long. Losses at the gene ends were 0 bases for V and 7 bases for J; bases not matched to a gene: 6. CDR3 nucleotides: TGTGCCAGCAGCTTGGGGACAGGGGGTGAGGCGACCCAGTACTTC. Translated, it gives CASSLGTGGEATQYF.

The chain couples TRBV3-1 (or the pseudogene TRBV3-2) to TRBJ2-5; D unresolved. Trimming stripped 0 bases from V and 3 bases from J, with 8 bases between. CDR1 and CDR2 from the germline V gene are LGHDT and YNNKEL (reference sequence). The CDR3 covers 14 residues. The DNA of the CDR3 is TGTGCCAGCAGCCAAGATCGCCGAGAAGAGACCCAGTACTTC. This codes for CASSQDRREETQYF.

This clone was seen just once. The chain links TRBV2 to TRBJ2-7, with a weak D call TRBD1 (6 bases). The CDR3 consists of 12 residues. Between the trimmed V and J ends, which lost 7 bases and 3 bases, there was a span of 10 bases. The germline CDR1 and CDR2 sequences are SNHLY and FYNNEI. For the CDR3, the DNA is TGTGCCAGCATTACAGGGCTCTACGAGCAGTACTTC. It yields the protein CASITGLYEQYF.

This chain uses TRBV19 with TRBJ1-3; D unresolved. This CDR3 comprises 14 residues. Germline-derived CDR1 and CDR2 are LNHDA and SQIVND (reference sequence). V lost 4 bases and J 2 bases, leaving 9 bases between the germline ends. CDR3 DNA: TGTGCCAGTAGTAGCCGGGAACCTGGAAACACCATATATTTT. As protein: CASSSREPGNTIYF.

This sequence joins TRBV6-5 and TRBJ2-7; 9 bases are shared with TRBD1. Looked up from germline, CDR1 is MNHEY and CDR2 is SVGAGI. The J segment lost 5 bases and the V segment lost 6 bases, leaving 8 bases of the junction unmatched. This CDR3 comprises 14 residues. CDR3 loop: CASRSGQGLDEQYF. The CDR3 coding sequence is TGTGCCAGCAGATCGGGACAGGGATTAGACGAGCAGTACTTC.

The chain employs TRBV10-3 and TRBJ1-1, with D unclear. V gave up 11 bases and J gave up 1 base, with 14 bases separating them. The CDR3 runs to 13 residues. Per the germline V gene, CDR1 is ENHRY and CDR2 is SYGVKD. CDR3 region: CALTREPNTEAFF. The CDR3 bases are TGTGCCCTCACTCGGGAACCGAACACTGAAGCTTTCTTT.

The chain has TRBV7-5 and TRBJ1-2; TRBD1, the table's D call, was not compared with the DNA. TRBV7-5 is labeled a pseudogene. The CDR3 has 16 amino acids. In DNA form, the CDR3 reads TGTGCCAGAAGCTTAGCGAACTCCAGGCCGCCGAAGGGCTACACCTTC. Its protein product is CARSLANSRPPKGYTF.

This rearrangement joins TRBV5-1 to TRBJ2-7; 8 bases agree with TRBD2. With 0 bases clipped from V and 4 bases from J, the junction kept 6 bases outside the gene matches. The V gene's germline CDR1 is SGHRS and CDR2 YFSETQ. The CDR3 totals 15 residues. CDR3 sequence reads: CASSLASGGAYEQYF. In nucleotides, the CDR3 is TGCGCCAGCAGCTTGGCTTCCGGGGGGGCTTACGAGCAGTACTTC.

CDR3 coding DNA: TGTGCCAGCAGTGAAGGGTCAGCGGGGGGCCAAGAGACCCAGTACTTC. Protein product: CASSEGSAGGQETQYF. The genes are TRBV7-9 and TRBJ2-5; 9 bases are a match to TRBD2. Germline V CDR1 and CDR2: SEHNR, FQNEAQ (reference sequence). After removal of 6 bases from V and 1 base from J, the junction contained 9 bases not matched to a gene. The CDR3 consists of 16 residues.